A single sample is the source of the 17 T cell receptor beta chains below, sequenced in a study of T cells in Graves' hyperthyroidism and ophthalmopathy. TCR beta CDR3 sequences were amplified from RNA transcripts. HTBI primers were employed in a first-round RT-PCR of the TCR CDR3. TCRdb reprocessed the multiplex PCR reads with MiXCR, giving one entry per CDR3 protein. Of hundreds of thousands of distinct CDR3 sequences in the sample, less than 25% were seen once. Specimen: blood. These receptor sequences come from a man in his thirties or forties with Graves' ophthalmopathy.

This clonotype was seen more than once but under ten times. The junction shows a germline mismatch at one end, possibly a read error. This rearrangement joins TRBV7-9 to TRBJ2-3; TRBD1 is a possible D gene (5 bases). The V gene's germline CDR1 is SEHNR and CDR2 FQNEAQ (reference sequence). The CDR3 sequence is 14 residues long. The CDR3 protein is CASSRAGSADTQYF. The CDR3 DNA reads as TGCGCCAGCAGCCGAGCAGGGTCGGCAGATACGCAGTATTTT.

This clonotype was seen at least ten times. This chain joins TRBV12-3 or TRBV12-4 and TRBJ1-1; no clear D. This CDR3 has 13 amino acids. The germline V and J ends were trimmed by 2 bases and 1 base, with 5 bases remaining between them. CDR3 nucleotides: TGTGCCAGCAGTTTATTCCCGAACACTGAAGCTTTCTTT. This encodes CASSLFPNTEAFF.

Only a few counts were recorded for this clonotype. The CDR3 bases are TGCAGTGCTAGTTTAAGTGATGAGCAGTTCTTC. Encoded protein: CSASLSDEQFF. The rearrangement joins TRBV20-1 to TRBJ2-1; D is unclear. V lost 3 bases to trimming and J lost 8 bases, with 8 bases between them. In germline, CDR1 is DFQATT, CDR2 SNEGSKA (reference sequence). This CDR3 has 11 residues.

This clonotype has a handful of counts. This chain links TRBV18 with TRBJ2-1; D call uncertain. This CDR3 region has 12 residues. The V gene lost 6 bases and the J gene lost 7 bases, with 10 bases spanning the gap. Germline CDR1 reads KGHSH; CDR2 reads LQKENI. The DNA for the CDR3 is TGTGCCAGCTCCCGTGATAGGAATGAGCAGTTCTTC. Amino acid sequence: CASSRDRNEQFF.

Only a few counts were recorded for this clonotype. J is TRBJ2-1 and V is TRBV7-3; D unresolved. The CDR3 consists of 13 residues. The V end lost 8 bases, the J end lost 5 bases, and 13 bases lay between the germline ends. Germline CDR1 is SGHTA and CDR2 is FQGTGA. CDR3 protein: CASDLGPNNEQFF. Here the CDR3 DNA reads TGTGCCAGCGATCTCGGGCCGAACAATGAGCAGTTCTTC.

The chain links TRBV12-3 or TRBV12-4 to TRBJ1-1; 7 bases line up with TRBD1. The CDR3 loop spans 14 amino acids. The junction had 6 bases not matched to a gene; V was cut back by 3 bases and J by 5 bases. CDR3 sequence (DNA): TGTGCCAGCAGTTTTCGGGACAGAGATACTGAAGCTTTCTTT. This gives the protein CASSFRDRDTEAFF.

Comment on this clonotype: One junction end disagrees with the germline gene, perhaps due to a read error. V usage is TRBV19 and J usage is TRBJ2-2; the match to TRBD2 covers 7 bases. The CDR3 is made up of 17 amino acids. Germline values: CDR1 LNHDA, CDR2 SQIVND (reference sequence). The CDR3 loop reads CASSTILAVTNTGELFF. The CDR3 DNA follows: TGTGCCAGTAGTACCATTCTAGCGGTAACGAACACCGGGGAGCTGTTCTTT.

The chain links TRBV20-1 to TRBJ2-3; tentatively, D is TRBD1 (6 bases). Germline V gives CDR1 DFQATT, CDR2 SNEGSKA (reference sequence). The CDR3 covers 14 residues. The V and J ends lost 6 bases and 5 bases respectively, with 18 bases between them. The CDR3 DNA reads as TGCAGTGCCCGAGGGGGTGGGATTGGAGATACGCAGTATTTT. Amino acid sequence: CSARGGGIGDTQYF.

V usage is TRBV3-1 and J usage is TRBJ2-7; D unresolved. V was shortened by 3 bases and J by 1 base, with 16 bases between the two germline ends. Germline CDR1 is LGHDT and CDR2 is YNNKEL (reference sequence). This CDR3 region has 16 residues. Here the CDR3 DNA reads TGTGCCAGCAGCCATTCGGTACAATTAGGATCCTACGAGCAGTACTTC. Translating it yields CASSHSVQLGSYEQYF.

This clonotype was seen repeatedly, ten times or more. The chain couples TRBV30 to TRBJ1-5; the D gene is possibly TRBD1 (6 bases). From germline, CDR1 is GTSNPN and CDR2 SVGIG (reference sequence). V gave up 2 bases and J gave up 2 bases, with 13 bases separating them. CDR3 length: 15 residues. The CDR3 here is CAWSKQGGGNQPQHF. The CDR3 DNA follows: TGTGCCTGGAGTAAACAGGGTGGGGGCAATCAGCCCCAGCATTTT. Full variable domain (remainder filled in from reference TRBV30 and TRBJ1-5): SQTIHQWPATLVQPVGSPLSLECTVEGTSNPNLYWYRQAAGRGLQLLFYSVGIGQISSEVPQNLSASRPQDRQFILSSKKLLLSDSGFYLCAWSKQGGGNQPQHFGDGTRLSIL.

This clonotype was detected many times. This rearrangement joins TRBV28 to TRBJ1-1; D uncertain. V was clipped by 6 bases and J by 7 bases, with 15 bases between them. The germline V gene encodes CDR1 MDHEN and CDR2 SYDVKM. The CDR3 sequence is 13 residues long. This chain's CDR3 is CASSRNGAHEAFF. In DNA, the CDR3 is TGTGCCAGCAGCCGAAACGGTGCACATGAAGCTTTCTTT. The whole variable domain, filled in from reference TRBV28 and TRBJ1-1, reads DVKVTQSSRYLVKRTGEKVFLECVQDMDHENMFWYRQDPGLGLRLIYFSYDVKMKEKGDIPEGYSVSREKKERFSLILESASTNQTSMYLCASSRNGAHEAFFGQGTRLTVV.

Turning to this clonotype: A clone one base away is much larger, so this may be a read error. The chain carries TRBV12-3 or TRBV12-4 and TRBJ2-1, with 11 bases fitting TRBD2. The J segment lost 10 bases and the V segment lost 2 bases, leaving 10 bases of the junction unmatched. This CDR3 has 16 amino acids. The CDR3 loop is CASSLRTLAGGDEQFF. The DNA for the CDR3 is TGTGCCAGCAGTTTAAGGACCCTAGCGGGAGGAGACGAGCAGTTCTTC.

This clonotype turned up a few times. This chain joins TRBV29-1 and TRBJ2-7; TRBD2 agrees at 7 bases. This CDR3 has 13 amino acids. CDR1 is SQVTM, CDR2 ANQGSEA, per germline. J was trimmed by 9 bases and V by 7 bases; bases with no gene match: 15. The CDR3 nucleotides are TGCAGCGCAGATGCTGGAGCGGGAACGGGGCAGTACTTC. Amino acids: CSADAGAGTGQYF.

The chain carries TRBV19 and TRBJ2-1, with 7 bases that match TRBD1. Germline lookup yields CDR1 LNHDA and CDR2 SQIVND (reference sequence). V dropped 4 bases and J dropped 4; count of bases not matched to a gene: 4. This CDR3 is built from 14 residues. The CDR3 DNA follows: TGTGCCAGTAGTAGGGACAGACCGTACAATGAGCAGTTCTTC. Translating it yields CASSRDRPYNEQFF.

This clonotype was observed at least ten times. The J gene is TRBJ1-1, the V gene TRBV25-1; the D gene is possibly TRBD1 (5 bases). Germline CDR1 and CDR2: MGHDK and SYGVNS. V was pared by 8 bases and J by 1 base, with 20 bases between. CDR3 length equals 16 residues. The CDR3 DNA follows: TGTGCCAGCCGCCCGAATCATGAGACAGCGAACACTGAAGCTTTCTTT. Its protein is CASRPNHETANTEAFF. The whole variable domain, filled in from reference TRBV25-1 and TRBJ1-1, reads EADIYQTPRYLVIGTGKKITLECSQTMGHDKMYWYQQDPGMELHLIHYSYGVNSTEKGDLSSESTVSRIRTEHFPLTLESARPSHTSQYLCASRPNHETANTEAFFGQGTRLTVV.

This clonotype was seen many times. J is TRBJ1-1 and V is TRBV28, with 7 bases fitting TRBD1. This CDR3 contains 14 residues. J was trimmed by 3 bases and V by 6 bases; bases with no gene match: 7. Germline V lookup: CDR1 MDHEN, CDR2 SYDVKM. The CDR3 nucleotides are TGTGCCAGCAGACTACAGGGGACGTACACTGAAGCTTTCTTT. Protein product: CASRLQGTYTEAFF.

At least ten counts were recorded for this clonotype. This rearrangement joins TRBV4-1 to TRBJ1-5; D call uncertain. Germline V gene data show CDR1 as MGHRA and CDR2 as YSYEKL. Trimming left V 0 bases short and J 2 bases short, with 11 bases between. This CDR3 is 16 amino acids long. DNA of the CDR3: TGCGCCAGCAGCCAAGATCCCCGTGTAGGCAATCAGCCCCAGCATTTT. Amino acids: CASSQDPRVGNQPQHF.